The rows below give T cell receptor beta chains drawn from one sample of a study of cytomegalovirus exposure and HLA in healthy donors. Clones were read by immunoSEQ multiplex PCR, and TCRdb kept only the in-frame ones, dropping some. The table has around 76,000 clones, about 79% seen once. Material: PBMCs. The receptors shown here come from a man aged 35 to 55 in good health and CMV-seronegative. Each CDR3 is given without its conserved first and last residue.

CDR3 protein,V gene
ASSLMRGGSGANGLT,TRBV11-1
ASSEGPLAEPKNIQY,TRBV2
ASSQGLGPGLYNEQF,TRBV5-8
ASRGPNSPLH,TRBV6-5
ASSPDRTLRAF,TRBV5-6
SAGGTGD,TRBV29-1
ASKTGANYGYT,TRBV6-5
ASTAGTGALNYGYT,TRBV2
ASSFLLLESSYEQY,TRBV7-8
ASLSRQGVGRNTEAF,TRBV28